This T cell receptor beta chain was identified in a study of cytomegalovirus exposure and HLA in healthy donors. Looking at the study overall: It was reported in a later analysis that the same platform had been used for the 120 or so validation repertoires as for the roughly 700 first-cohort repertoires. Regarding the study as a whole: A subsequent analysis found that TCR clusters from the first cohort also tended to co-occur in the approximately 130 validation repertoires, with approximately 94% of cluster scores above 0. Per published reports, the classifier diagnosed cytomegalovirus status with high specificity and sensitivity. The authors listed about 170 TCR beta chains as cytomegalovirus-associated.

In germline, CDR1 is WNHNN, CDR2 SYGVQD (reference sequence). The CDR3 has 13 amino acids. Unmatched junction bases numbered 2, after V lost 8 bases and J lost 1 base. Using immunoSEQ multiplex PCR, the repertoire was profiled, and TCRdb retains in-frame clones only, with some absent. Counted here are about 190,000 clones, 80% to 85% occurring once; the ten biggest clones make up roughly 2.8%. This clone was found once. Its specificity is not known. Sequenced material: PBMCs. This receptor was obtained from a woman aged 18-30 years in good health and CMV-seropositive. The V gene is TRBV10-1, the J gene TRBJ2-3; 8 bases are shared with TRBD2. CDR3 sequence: CASQAGGTDTQYF. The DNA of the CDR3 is TGCGCCAGCCAAGCGGGAGGCACAGATACGCAGTATTTT.